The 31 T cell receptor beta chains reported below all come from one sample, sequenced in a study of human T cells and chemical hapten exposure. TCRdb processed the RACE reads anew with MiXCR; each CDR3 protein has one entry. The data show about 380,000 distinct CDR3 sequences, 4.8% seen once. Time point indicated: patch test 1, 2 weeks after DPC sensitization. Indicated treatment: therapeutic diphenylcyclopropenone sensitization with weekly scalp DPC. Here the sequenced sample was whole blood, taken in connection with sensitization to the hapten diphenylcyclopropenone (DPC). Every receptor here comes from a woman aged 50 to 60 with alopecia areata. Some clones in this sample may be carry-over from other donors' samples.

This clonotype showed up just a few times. CDR3 sequence reads: CASTRTGSYNEQFF. The CDR3 nucleotides are TGTGCCAGCACAAGGACAGGCTCCTACAATGAGCAGTTCTTC. J is TRBJ2-1 and V is TRBV19; 7 bases fit TRBD1. V shed 9 bases, J shed 0 bases, and the junction held 5 bases outside the gene matches. Germline V gene data show CDR1 as LNHDA and CDR2 as SQIVND (reference sequence). The CDR3 runs 14 residues.

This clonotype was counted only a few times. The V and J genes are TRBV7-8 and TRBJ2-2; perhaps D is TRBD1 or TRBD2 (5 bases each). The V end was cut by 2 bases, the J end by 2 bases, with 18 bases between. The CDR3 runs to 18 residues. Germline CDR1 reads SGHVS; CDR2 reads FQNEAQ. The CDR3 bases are TGTGCCAGCAGCTTAAAAGAGAACGCTGGGGGAAACACCGGGGAGCTGTTTTTT. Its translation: CASSLKENAGGNTGELFF. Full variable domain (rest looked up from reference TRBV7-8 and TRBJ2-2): GAGVSQSPRYKVAKRGQDVALRCDPISGHVSLFWYQQALGQGPEFLTYFQNEAQLDKSGLPSDRFFAERPEGSVSTLKIQRTQQEDSAVYLCASSLKENAGGNTGELFFGEGSRLTVL.

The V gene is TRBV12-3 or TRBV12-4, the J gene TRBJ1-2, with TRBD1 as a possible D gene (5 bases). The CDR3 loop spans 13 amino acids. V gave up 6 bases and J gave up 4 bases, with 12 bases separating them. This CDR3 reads CASSSGWGYGYTF. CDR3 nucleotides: TGTGCCAGCAGCTCAGGGTGGGGCTATGGCTACACCTTC.

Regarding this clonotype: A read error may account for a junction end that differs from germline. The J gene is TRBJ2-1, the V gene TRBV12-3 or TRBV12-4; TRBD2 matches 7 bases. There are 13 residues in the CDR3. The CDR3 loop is CASGLLASGEQFF. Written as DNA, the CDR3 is TGTGCCAGCGGTTTACTAGCTAGCGGTGAGCAGTTCTTC.

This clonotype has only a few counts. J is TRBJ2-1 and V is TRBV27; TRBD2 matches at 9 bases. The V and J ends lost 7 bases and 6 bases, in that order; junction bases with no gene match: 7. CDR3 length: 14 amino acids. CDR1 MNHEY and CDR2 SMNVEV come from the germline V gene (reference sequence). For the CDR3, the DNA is TGTGCCAGCATCGGTCCTAGCGGGACCAATGAGCAGTTCTTC. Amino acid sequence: CASIGPSGTNEQFF.

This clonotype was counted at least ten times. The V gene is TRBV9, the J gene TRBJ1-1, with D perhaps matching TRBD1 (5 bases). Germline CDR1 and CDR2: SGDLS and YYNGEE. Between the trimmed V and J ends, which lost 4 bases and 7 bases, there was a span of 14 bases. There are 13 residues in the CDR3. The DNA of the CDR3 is TGTGCCAGCAGCCCTCCCCGCGGGGGTGAAGCTTTCTTT. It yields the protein CASSPPRGGEAFF.

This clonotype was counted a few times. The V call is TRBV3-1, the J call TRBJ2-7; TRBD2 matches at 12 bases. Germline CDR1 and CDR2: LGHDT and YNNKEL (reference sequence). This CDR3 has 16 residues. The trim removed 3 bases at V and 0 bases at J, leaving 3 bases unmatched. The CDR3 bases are TGTGCCAGCAGCCAGCGGACTAGCGGGAACTCCTACGAGCAGTACTTC. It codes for CASSQRTSGNSYEQYF.

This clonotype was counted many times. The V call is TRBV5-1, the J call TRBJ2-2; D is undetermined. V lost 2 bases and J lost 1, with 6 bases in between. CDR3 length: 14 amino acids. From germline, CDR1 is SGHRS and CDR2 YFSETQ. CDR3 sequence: CASSLNVNTGELFF. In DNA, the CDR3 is TGCGCCAGCAGCTTAAACGTGAACACCGGGGAGCTGTTTTTT.

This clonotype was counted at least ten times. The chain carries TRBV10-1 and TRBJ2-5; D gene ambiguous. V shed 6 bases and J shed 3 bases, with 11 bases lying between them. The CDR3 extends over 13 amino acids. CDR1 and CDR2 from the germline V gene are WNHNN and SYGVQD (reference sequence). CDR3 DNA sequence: TGCGCCAGCAGCCCCCGGGTTGAAGAGACCCAGTACTTC. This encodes CASSPRVEETQYF.

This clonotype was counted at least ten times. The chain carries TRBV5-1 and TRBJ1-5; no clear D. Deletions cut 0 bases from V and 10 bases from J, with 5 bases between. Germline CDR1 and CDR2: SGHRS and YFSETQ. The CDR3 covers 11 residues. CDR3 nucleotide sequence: TGCGCCAGCAGCTTGGGGGTCCCCCAGCATTTT. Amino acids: CASSLGVPQHF.

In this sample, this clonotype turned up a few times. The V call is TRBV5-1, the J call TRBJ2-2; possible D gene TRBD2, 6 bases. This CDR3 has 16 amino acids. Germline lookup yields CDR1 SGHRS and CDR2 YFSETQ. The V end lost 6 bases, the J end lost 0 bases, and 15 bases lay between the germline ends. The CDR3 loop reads CASTTVAVTNTGELFF. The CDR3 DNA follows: TGCGCCAGCACTACTGTAGCGGTAACGAACACCGGGGAGCTGTTTTTT.

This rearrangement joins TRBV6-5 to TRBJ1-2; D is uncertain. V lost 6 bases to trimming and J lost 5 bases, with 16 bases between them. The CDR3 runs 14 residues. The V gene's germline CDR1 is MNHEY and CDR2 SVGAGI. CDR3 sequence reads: CASRIIREKYGYTF. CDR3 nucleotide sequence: TGTGCCAGCAGGATAATAAGGGAGAAGTATGGCTACACCTTC.

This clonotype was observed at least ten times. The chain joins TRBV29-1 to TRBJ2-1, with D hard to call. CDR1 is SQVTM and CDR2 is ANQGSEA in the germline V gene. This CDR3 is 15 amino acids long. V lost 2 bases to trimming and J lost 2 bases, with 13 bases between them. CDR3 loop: CSVESPWRPYNEQFF. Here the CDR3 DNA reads TGCAGCGTTGAAAGCCCCTGGCGGCCCTACAATGAGCAGTTCTTC.

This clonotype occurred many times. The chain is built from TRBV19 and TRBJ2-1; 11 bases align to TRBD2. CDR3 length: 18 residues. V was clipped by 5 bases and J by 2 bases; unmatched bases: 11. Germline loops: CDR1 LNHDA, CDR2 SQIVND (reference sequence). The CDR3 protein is CASSPQVSGRAPYNEQFF. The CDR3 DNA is TGTGCCAGTAGTCCCCAGGTTAGCGGGAGGGCCCCCTACAATGAGCAGTTCTTC.

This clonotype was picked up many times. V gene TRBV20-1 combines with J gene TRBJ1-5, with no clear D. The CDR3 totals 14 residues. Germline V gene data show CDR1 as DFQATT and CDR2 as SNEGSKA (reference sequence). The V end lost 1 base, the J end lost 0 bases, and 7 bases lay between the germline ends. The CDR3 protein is CSARAGYSNQPQHF. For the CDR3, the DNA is TGCAGTGCTAGAGCAGGATATAGCAATCAGCCCCAGCATTTT.

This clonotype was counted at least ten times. In DNA, the CDR3 is TGTGCCAGCAAATTCGAAGGGGAGCAGTACTTC. Translating it yields CASKFEGEQYF. This sequence joins TRBV6-1 and TRBJ2-7; D is uncertain. The CDR3 contains 11 residues. Germline loops: CDR1 MNHNS, CDR2 SASEGT. V was clipped by 7 bases and J by 7 bases, with 11 bases between them.

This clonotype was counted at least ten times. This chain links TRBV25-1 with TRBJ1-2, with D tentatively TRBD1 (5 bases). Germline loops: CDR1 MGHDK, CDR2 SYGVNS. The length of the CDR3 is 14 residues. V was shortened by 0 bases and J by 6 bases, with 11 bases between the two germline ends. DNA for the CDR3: TGTGCCAGCAGTGAATATAGCCAGGGAGATGGCTACACCTTC. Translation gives CASSEYSQGDGYTF.

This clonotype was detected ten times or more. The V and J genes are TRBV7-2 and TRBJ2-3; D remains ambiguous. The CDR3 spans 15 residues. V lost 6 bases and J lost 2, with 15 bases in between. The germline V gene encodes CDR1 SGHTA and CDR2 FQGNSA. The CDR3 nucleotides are TGTGCCAGCAGTTCCAGAGACGCCCTCACAGATACGCAGTATTTT. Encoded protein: CASSSRDALTDTQYF.

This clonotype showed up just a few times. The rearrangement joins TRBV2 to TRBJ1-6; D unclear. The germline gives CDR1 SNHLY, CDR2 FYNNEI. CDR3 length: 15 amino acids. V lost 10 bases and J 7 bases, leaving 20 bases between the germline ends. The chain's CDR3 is CATSRTAEPNSPLHF. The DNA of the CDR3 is TGTGCCACATCCAGGACGGCCGAGCCCAATTCACCCCTCCACTTT.

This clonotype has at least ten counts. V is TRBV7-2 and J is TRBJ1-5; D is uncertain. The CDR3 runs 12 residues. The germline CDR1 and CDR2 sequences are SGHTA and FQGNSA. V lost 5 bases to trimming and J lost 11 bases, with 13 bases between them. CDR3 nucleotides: TGTGCCAGCAGCCTCCCCAAAATGGCCCAGCATTTT. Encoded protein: CASSLPKMAQHF.

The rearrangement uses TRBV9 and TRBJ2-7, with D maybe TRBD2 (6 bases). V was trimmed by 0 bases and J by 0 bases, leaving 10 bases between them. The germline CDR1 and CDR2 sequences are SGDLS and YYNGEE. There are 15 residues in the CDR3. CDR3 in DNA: TGTGCCAGCAGCGTAGGGGCGGGGTTCTCCTACGAGCAGTACTTC. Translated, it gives CASSVGAGFSYEQYF.

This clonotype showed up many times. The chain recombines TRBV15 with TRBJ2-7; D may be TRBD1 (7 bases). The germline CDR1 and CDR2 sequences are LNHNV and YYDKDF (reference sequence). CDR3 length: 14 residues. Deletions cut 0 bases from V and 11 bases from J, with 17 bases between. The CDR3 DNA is TGTGCCACCAGCAGAGATTGGGGGGACAGTGGAAAGTACTTC. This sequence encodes CATSRDWGDSGKYF.

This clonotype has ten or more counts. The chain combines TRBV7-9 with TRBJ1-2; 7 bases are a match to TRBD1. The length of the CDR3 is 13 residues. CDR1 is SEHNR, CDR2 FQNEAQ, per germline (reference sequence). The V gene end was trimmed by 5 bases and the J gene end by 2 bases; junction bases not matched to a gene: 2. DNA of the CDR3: TGTGCCAGCAGCGGGGACAGCAACTATGGCTACACCTTC. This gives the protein CASSGDSNYGYTF. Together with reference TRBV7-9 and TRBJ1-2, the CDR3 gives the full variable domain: DTGVSQNPRHKITKRGQNVTFRCDPISEHNRLYWYRQTLGQGPEFLTYFQNEAQLEKSRLLSDRFSAERPKGSFSTLEIQRTEQGDSAMYLCASSGDSNYGYTFGSGTRLTVV.

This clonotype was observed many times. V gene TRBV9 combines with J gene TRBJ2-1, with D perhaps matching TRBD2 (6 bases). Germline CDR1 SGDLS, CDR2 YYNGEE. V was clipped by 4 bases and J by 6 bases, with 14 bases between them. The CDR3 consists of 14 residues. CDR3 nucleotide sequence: TGTGCCAGCAGCCCGGGACTCCTTCCCAATGAGCAGTTCTTC. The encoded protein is CASSPGLLPNEQFF.

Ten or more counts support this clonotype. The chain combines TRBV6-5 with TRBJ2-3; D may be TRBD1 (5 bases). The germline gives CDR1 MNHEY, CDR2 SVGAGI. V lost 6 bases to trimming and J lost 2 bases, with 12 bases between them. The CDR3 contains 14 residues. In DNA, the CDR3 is TGTGCCAGCAGGTCAGGGCTAAACACAGATACGCAGTATTTT. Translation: CASRSGLNTDTQYF.

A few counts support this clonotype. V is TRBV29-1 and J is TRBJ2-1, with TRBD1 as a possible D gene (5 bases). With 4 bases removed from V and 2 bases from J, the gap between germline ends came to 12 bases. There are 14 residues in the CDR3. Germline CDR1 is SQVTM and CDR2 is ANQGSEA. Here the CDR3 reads CSVGRQGAYNEQFF. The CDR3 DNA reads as TGCAGCGTTGGAAGGCAGGGTGCCTACAATGAGCAGTTCTTC.

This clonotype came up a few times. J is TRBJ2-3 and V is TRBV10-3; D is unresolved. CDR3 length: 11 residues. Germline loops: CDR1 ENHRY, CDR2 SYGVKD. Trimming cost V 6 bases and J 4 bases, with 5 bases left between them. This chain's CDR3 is CAIRNADTQYF. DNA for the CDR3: TGTGCCATCAGGAACGCAGATACGCAGTATTTT.

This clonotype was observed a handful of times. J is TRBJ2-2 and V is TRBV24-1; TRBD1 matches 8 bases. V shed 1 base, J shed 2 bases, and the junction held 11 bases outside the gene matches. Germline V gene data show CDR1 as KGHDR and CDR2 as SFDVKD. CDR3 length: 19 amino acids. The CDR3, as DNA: TGTGCCACCAGTGATTTTAGGGGAGTGACAGGGGCCAACACCGGGGAGCTGTTTTTT. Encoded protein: CATSDFRGVTGANTGELFF.

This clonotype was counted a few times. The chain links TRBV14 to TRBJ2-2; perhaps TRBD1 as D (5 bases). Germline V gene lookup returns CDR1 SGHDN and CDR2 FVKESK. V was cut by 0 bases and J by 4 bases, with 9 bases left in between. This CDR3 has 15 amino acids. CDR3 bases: TGTGCCAGCAGCCAAGAAAGGGGATTCACCGGGGAGCTGTTTTTT. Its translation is CASSQERGFTGELFF.

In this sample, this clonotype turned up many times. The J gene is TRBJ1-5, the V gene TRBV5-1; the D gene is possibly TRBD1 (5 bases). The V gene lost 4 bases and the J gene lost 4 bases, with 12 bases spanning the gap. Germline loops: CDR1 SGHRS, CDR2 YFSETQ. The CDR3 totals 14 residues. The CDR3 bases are TGCGCCAGCAGCCTTCAGGGAGGGAATCAGCCCCAGCATTTT. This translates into CASSLQGGNQPQHF.

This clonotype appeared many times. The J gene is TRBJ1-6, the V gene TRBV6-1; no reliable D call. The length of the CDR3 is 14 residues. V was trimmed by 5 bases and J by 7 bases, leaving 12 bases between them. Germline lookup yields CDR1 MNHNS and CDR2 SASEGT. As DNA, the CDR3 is TGTGCCAGCAGTTTTCAGGCGGCCAATTCACCCCTCCACTTT. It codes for CASSFQAANSPLHF.